Detailed here is one T cell receptor beta chain. Profiling relied on immunoSEQ multiplex PCR, and the TCRdb table lists in-frame clones only, not all of them. The data show 65,000 to 75,000 clones, about four fifths seen once. This sample was included in a study of blood T cell repertoires in COVID-19. Study in general: In each case, the material was cDNA or gDNA derived from T cells, B-cell-depleted T cells, or PBMCs.

Germline V gene lookup returns CDR1 GTSNPN and CDR2 SVGIG (reference sequence). The junction had 11 bases not matched to a gene; V was cut back by 6 bases and J by 0 bases. The CDR3 is made up of 16 amino acids. The TCR originated in a woman of 80 years or more with acute or convalescent COVID-19. V is TRBV30 and J is TRBJ2-4; 7 nucleotides match TRBD2. Specimen: peripheral blood. The CDR3 DNA sequence: TGTGCCTGTCAAAAGGGGAGGGAACCAGCCAAAAACATTCAGTACTTC. Translation: CACQKGREPAKNIQYF.